The following is a TCR beta chain sequence with its context. Its cognate antigen has yet to be identified. Base qualities are not provided; no much larger clone lies one nucleotide away. The donors were healthy, HIV-negative adults who had no recently reported acute infections or vaccinations. Every donor was a Caucasian adult residing in Nashville, Tennessee, USA. CD4+ T cells were enriched through magnetic negative selection, after which naive cells were positively selected on CD45RA and the remaining negative fraction served as the memory subset. Blood was collected by leukapheresis, and PBMCs were isolated by Ficoll-Histopaque density gradient centrifugation and then cryopreserved in liquid nitrogen vapor phase. Purity and quantity of every magnetically sorted T cell population were checked by analytical flow cytometry. Genomic DNA was isolated from every sorted fraction and measured by UV absorbance on a Nanodrop 2000c.

This sample was taken from a study of shared clonotypes between healthy human individuals (TCRdb year 2020). General notes on the study: The cohort comprised a couple of women and a few men aged 18 to 49 years. To estimate repertoire size and how much clonotype sharing occurs between individuals, the study deeply sequenced the blood TCR repertoires of 4 to 6 healthy adults. For each donor, CD4 naive and CD4 memory were each run on three plates, CD8 naive on two plates, and CD8 memory on one plate. Different laboratories and diverse techniques were used to prepare libraries and sequence TCR repertoires, to increase sequencing depth and limit assay-specific biases. Between about 0.8 and 9.5 billion PBMCs per donor were obtained by leukapheresis.

Using the deep immunoSEQ assay, TCR CDR3 regions were amplified from genomic DNA by multiplex PCR. Genomic DNA extracted from each cell subset was distributed evenly over all wells of several immunoSEQ 96-well plates, and each plate served as one replicate. For sorted subsets, each replicate PCR was loaded with about 200 ng genomic DNA, equivalent to 30,000 or so T cell genomes. Purified libraries were quantified with a Qubit 3.0 fluorometer, sized on a Bioanalyzer 2100, and re-quantified with the KAPA Library Quantification kit. Every immunoSEQ 96-well plate was sequenced on a dedicated single-read 150-cycle Illumina NextSeq 550 flow cell. The authors processed their data as follows. The immunoSEQ output contained only junctional sequences without quality scores, so filtering could not match that applied to full-length reads. To assign V/J genes and CDR3, sequences were annotated using PyIR, a Python wrapper for IgBLAST v1.9, with IMGT germline references. Any read was removed if the V/J assignment was weak (E-value above 1e-6), the CDR3 was missing, or the read contained stop codons, out-of-frame junctions, or ambiguous translated residues. V3J clonotypes were defined by identical inferred V gene, J gene, and CDR3 amino acid sequence. Percentage overlap between repertoires was calculated by dividing the number of shared unique clonotypes by the size of the smaller repertoire. RTK rarefaction, the Chao1 estimator, and Recon v2.1 estimates of unobserved clonotypes were used to assess repertoire richness. OLGA was used to compute generation probabilities for all TCRbeta clonotypes that the gDNA method yielded from a few donors. TCRdb provides this immuneACCESS table in a form limited to in-frame rearrangements. Some clones are lacking; in checked studies, under half of them reflect an unresolved V gene, and why the rest are absent is not known. The D gene and trimming were derived from the DNA, and the V and J assignments and clone size from that table. Across this sample there are a few million clones, with 80% to 95% seen only once. The ten biggest clones cover about 0.41% of the sample.

On the study overall, not on this receptor specifically: Higher generation probabilities were observed for clonotypes shared by all four sorted-subset donors than for non-shared clonotypes. The small number of donors limited the genetic and exposure-history diversity represented. Larger estimated clonotype richness was generally found for naive subsets than for memory subsets. Incomplete sequencing was indicated by rarefaction of sorted-subset datasets, despite the large sequencing depth. Across a handful of donors, around 5% of naive CD4, approximately 3.5% of naive CD8, approximately 2.5% of memory CD4, and about 0.44% of memory CD8 clonotypes were shared. Based on pairwise subsampling, the degree of clonotype sharing among donors was expected to be affected by sequencing depth. Sampling was restricted to blood, and TCR repertoires in tissues likely differ from the TCR repertoires found in blood.

CDR1 and CDR2 were assigned from the germline V gene as SGDLS and YYNGEE. V and J lose 0 bases and 8 bases, and a span of 20 bases separates them. The CDR3 covers 16 residues, taking in both the cysteine and the phenylalanine. Solely the CDR3 DNA is kept, with 48 bases framed from the first base. Rearrangement joined TRBV9 to TRBJ1-2, with TRBD1 as a weak D call on 5 bases. The sample comprised naive CD4+ T cells from PBMCs. Read against the paper, the sample's cell subset or site label means: CD45RA+ positively selected. This TCR came from a man aged 18 to 29 in good health. Some clones in this sample may be carry-over from other donors' samples. The DNA sequence follows: TGTGCCAGCAGCGTAGTCGATCGGGGGACTGGTGAGGGCTACACCTTC. Translated, this gives CASSVVDRGTGEGYTF.